The rows below give T cell receptor beta chains drawn from one sample of a study of cytomegalovirus exposure and HLA in healthy donors. The method was immunoSEQ multiplex PCR; TCRdb's version includes in-frame clones alone and lacks a portion of them. Among some 120,000 clones, roughly 9.9% were seen once, and the ten largest hold approximately 3%. The material sequenced was PBMCs. The receptor set was obtained from a man aged 25 to 40 in good health and CMV-seronegative. Each CDR3 is given with its conserved first and last residue. D genes are given only for firm matches. Expanded clones are given a class, and other clones once, few, many or no size at all.

d_call j_call v_call clone_size cdr3_nt cdr3_aa
. TRBJ2-3 TRBV7-2 . TGTGCCACCATACGCGGACTGGACAGCACAGATACGCAGTATTTT CATIRGLDSTDTQYF
TRBD2 TRBJ2-7 TRBV10-3 . TGTGCCATCAGTGAAACTAGCGGGAGATCCTACGAGCAGTACTTC CAISETSGRSYEQYF
. TRBJ2-3 TRBV30 few TGTGCCTGGAGTGTAACGGGAGATACGCAGTATTTT CAWSVTGDTQYF
TRBD1 TRBJ2-7 TRBV14 few TGTGCCAGCAGCCAAGGGCGATGGGGACAGAGCTCCTACGAGCAGTACTTC CASSQGRWGQSSYEQYF
TRBD1 TRBJ2-2 TRBV19 . TGTGCCAGTAGTATTACAGGGGTTACCGGGGAGCTGTTTTTT CASSITGVTGELFF
. TRBJ2-2 TRBV14 few TGTGCCAGCAGCCAAGAGATGATACAGTACACCGGGGAGCTGTTTTTT CASSQEMIQYTGELFF
TRBD2 TRBJ2-3 TRBV29-1 few TGCAGCGTTGAAGGCGTCATCAGCGGGGACACAGATACGCAGTATTTT CSVEGVISGDTDTQYF
TRBD2 TRBJ2-1 TRBV6-4 few TGTGCCAGCAGTGACTCGACTAGCGGGGGGGATGAGCAGTTCTTC CASSDSTSGGDEQFF
TRBD2 TRBJ2-7 TRBV7-9 few TGTGCCAGCAGCTCTAGCGGGGCCCTCTACGAGCAGTACTTC CASSSSGALYEQYF
. TRBJ2-1 TRBV20-1 . TGCAGTGCTCCACAGGGAAATGAGCAGTTCTTC CSAPQGNEQFF
TRBD2 TRBJ2-7 TRBV27 . TGTGCCAGCAGAAGGAAAGACACGGGGGGTACCTACGAGCAGTACTTC CASRRKDTGGTYEQYF
. TRBJ1-1 TRBV11-3 . TGTGCCAGCAGCTTAGCATCGGGGAGCACTGAAGCCTTCTTT CASSLASGSTEAFF
TRBD1 TRBJ1-5 TRBV19 . TGTGCCAGTAGTACGGACAGGGAGGGCAATCAGCCCCAGCATTTT CASSTDREGNQPQHF
TRBD1 TRBJ1-2 TRBV19 . TGTGCCAGTAGCACGGATCGGGACAGGGGGAACTATGGCTACACCTTC CASSTDRDRGNYGYTF
TRBD2 TRBJ2-3 TRBV5-1 few TGCGCCAGCAGCCCCCAACTAGCGGCGGCCAAACAAGGTACGCAGTATTTT CASSPQLAAAKQGTQYF
. TRBJ1-2 TRBV5-4 few TGTGCCAGCAGCAGACAGGCCGACTATGGCTACACCTTC CASSRQADYGYTF